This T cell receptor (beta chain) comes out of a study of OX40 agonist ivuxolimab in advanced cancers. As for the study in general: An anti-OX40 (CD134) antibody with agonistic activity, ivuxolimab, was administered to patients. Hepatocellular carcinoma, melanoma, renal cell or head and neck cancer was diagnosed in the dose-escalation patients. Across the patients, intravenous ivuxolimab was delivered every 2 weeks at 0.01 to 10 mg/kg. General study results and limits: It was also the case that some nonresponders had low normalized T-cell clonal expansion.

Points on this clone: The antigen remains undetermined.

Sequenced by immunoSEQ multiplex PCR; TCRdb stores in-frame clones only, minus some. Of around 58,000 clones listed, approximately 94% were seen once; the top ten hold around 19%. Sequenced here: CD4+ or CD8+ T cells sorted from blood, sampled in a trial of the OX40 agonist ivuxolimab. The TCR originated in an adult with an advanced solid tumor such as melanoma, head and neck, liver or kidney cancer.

CDR3 nucleotides: TGCGCCAGCAGCCAAGTTATGACGGATAACTATGGCTACACCTTC. It encodes CASSQVMTDNYGYTF. The chain uses TRBV4-3 and TRBJ1-2; D uncertain. CDR1 LGHNA and CDR2 YSLEER come from the germline V gene. The CDR3 spans 15 residues. V gave up 1 base and J gave up 1 base, with 10 bases separating them.